The TCR beta chain under discussion was sequenced for a study of T cells in Graves' hyperthyroidism and ophthalmopathy. Findings of the study overall: In the blood, most expanded thyroid clonotypes above 0.001 appeared as well. In the analysis, a 13 V-J model separated ophthalmopathy from stable hyperthyroidism.

TCR beta CDR3 sequences were amplified from RNA transcripts. An initial round of RT-PCR targeting the TCR CDR3 relied on the HTBI primer set. TCRdb re-analysed the multiplex PCR reads in MiXCR, keeping a single row per CDR3 protein. The sample lists fewer than 650,000 distinct CDR3 sequences; around 50% were seen once. Germline V gene lookup returns CDR1 LGHNA and CDR2 YNFKEQ. The CDR3 has 17 residues. The V and J ends lost 4 bases and 2 bases, in that order; junction bases with no gene match: 9. In the case of this clonotype: The antigen remains unidentified.

V is TRBV4-2 and J is TRBJ2-7, with 12 positions matching TRBD2. This sequence was found in an adult woman with Graves' disease, either hyperthyroidism or ophthalmopathy (not recorded which). The sequenced sample was peripheral blood or thyroid tissue (not recorded which). The chain's CDR3 is CASSRETSGSAPYEQYF. The CDR3 DNA reads as TGTGCCAGCAGCCGCGAGACTAGCGGGAGCGCTCCCTACGAGCAGTACTTC.